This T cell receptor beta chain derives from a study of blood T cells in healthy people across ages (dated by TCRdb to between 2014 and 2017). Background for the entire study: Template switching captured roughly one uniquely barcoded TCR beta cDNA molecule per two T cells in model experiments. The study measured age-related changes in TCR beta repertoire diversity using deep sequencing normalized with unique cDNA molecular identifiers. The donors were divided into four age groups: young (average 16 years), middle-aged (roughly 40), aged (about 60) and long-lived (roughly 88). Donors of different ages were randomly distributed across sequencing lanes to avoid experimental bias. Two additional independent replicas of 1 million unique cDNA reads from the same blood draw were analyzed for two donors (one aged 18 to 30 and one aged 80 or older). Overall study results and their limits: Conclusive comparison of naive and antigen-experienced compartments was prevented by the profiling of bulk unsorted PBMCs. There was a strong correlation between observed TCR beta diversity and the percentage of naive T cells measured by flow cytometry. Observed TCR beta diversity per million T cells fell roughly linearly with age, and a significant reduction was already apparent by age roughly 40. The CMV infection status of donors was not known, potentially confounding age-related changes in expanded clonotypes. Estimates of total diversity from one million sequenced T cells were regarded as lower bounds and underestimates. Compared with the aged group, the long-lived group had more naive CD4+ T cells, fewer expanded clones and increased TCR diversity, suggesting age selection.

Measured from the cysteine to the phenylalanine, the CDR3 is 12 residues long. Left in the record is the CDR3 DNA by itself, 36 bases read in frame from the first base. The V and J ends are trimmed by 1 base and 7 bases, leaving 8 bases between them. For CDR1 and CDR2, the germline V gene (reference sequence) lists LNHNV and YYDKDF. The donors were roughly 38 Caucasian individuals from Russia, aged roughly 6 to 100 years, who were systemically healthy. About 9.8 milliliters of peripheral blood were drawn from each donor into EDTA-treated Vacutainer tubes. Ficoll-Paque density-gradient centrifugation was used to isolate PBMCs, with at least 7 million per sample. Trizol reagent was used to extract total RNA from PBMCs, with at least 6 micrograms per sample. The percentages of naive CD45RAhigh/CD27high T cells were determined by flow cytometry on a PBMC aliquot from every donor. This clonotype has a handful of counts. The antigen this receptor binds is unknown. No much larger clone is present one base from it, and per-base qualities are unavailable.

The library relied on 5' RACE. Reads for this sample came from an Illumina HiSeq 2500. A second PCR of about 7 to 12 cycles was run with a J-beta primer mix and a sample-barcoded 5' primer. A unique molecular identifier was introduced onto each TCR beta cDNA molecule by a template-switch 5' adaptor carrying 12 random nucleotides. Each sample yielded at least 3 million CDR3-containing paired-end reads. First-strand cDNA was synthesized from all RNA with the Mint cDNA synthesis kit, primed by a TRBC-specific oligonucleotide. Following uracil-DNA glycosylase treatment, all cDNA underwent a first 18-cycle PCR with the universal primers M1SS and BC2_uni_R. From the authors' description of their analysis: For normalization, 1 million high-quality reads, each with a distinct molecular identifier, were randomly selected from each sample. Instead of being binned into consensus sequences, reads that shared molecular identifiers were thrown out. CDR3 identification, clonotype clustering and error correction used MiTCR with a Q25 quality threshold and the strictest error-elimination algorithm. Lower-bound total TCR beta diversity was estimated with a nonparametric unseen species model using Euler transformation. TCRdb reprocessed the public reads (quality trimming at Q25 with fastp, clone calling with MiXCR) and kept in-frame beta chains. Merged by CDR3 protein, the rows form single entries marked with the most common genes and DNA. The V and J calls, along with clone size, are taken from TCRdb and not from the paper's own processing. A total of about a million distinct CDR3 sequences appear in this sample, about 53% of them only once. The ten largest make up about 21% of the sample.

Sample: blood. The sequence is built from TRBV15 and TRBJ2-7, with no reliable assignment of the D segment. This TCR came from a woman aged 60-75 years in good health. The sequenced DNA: TGTGCCACCAGCAGAGCTTACTGGGAGCAGTACTTC. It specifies CATSRAYWEQYF.